This record concerns one T cell receptor beta chain sequence. Its antigen is still unknown. Time point given: cycle 4 day 1 (C4D1), after 6 weeks of nivolumab. Every patient relapsed after autologous stem cell transplantation, and brentuximab vedotin exposure varied. From thawed PBMCs, CD8+ T cells were isolated by magnetic negative selection. This entry belongs to a study of PD-1 blockade in classical Hodgkin lymphoma. Study-wide points: A significant rise in TCR diversity was seen by C4D1 for CD4+ cells but not for CD8+ cells. Complete responders had baseline diversity similar to newly diagnosed patients. Individuals who commenced nivolumab within less than 1 year of ASCT were excluded. Relative to healthy donors, newly diagnosed patients reportedly had lower baseline TCR diversity, which was reported as lower still in relapsed/refractory patients.

Measured with immunoSEQ multiplex PCR; TCRdb has only the in-frame clones, and not every one. The sample has 15,000 to 20,000 clones, roughly nine tenths seen once. The V gene end was trimmed by 5 bases and the J gene end by 6 bases; junction bases not matched to a gene: 11. In germline, CDR1 is SGHVS, CDR2 FQNEAQ. The CDR3 length is 15 residues. The TCR comes from a human donor with classical Hodgkin lymphoma. Here the sequenced sample was CD8+ T cells from blood, taken before the fourth cycle of nivolumab. The V call is TRBV7-8, the J call TRBJ2-3; TRBD2 aligns across 7 bases. CDR3 loop: CASSALGGGLDTQYF. CDR3 coding DNA: TGTGCCAGCAGCGCCCTTGGGGGAGGGCTTGATACGCAGTATTTT.